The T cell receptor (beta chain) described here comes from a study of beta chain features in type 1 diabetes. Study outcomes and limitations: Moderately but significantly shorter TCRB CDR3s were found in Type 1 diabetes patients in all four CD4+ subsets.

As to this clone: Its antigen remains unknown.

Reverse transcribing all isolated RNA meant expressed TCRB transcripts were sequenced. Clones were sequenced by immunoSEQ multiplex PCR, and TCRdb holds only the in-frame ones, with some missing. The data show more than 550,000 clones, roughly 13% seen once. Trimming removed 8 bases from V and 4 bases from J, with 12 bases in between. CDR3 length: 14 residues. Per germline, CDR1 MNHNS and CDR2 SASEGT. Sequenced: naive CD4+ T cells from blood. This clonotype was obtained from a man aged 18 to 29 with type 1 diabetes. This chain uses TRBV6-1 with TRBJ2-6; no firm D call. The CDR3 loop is CASSTPSGANVLTF. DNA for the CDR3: TGTGCCAGCTCAACCCCCTCCGGGGCCAACGTCCTGACTTTC.